This T cell receptor (beta chain) was sequenced for a study of blood T cell repertoires in COVID-19. Study overall: The United States, Italy and Spain provided the acute and convalescent COVID-19 samples.

Seattle enrolled patients during active infection and tracked them longitudinally. Germline assignment: CDR1 LNHDA and CDR2 SQIVND (reference sequence). Losses at the gene ends were 1 base for V and 2 bases for J; bases not matched to a gene: 3. The CDR3 sequence is 15 residues long. In the authors' workflow: Reference gene primer amplification yielded estimated nucleated cell counts. The protocol was immunoSEQ multiplex PCR, while the TCRdb copy is restricted to in-frame clones and leaves out a portion. Clone size and the V and J calls come from that table; the DNA yielded D and trimming. This repertoire shows under 150,000 clones, approximately 83% found once; its top ten account for about 8%.

The rearrangement links TRBV19 to TRBJ2-3; TRBD1 matches at 7 bases. The specimen was peripheral blood. The receptor comes from a woman aged 55-75 years with COVID-19, enrolled during active disease. The CDR3 region has the DNA TGTGCCAGTAGTATAGGCGACAGGGCCACAGATACGCAGTATTTT. Its translation: CASSIGDRATDTQYF.